The 9 T cell receptor beta chains listed next were all sequenced from one sample in a study of blood T cell repertoires in COVID-19. Produced via immunoSEQ multiplex PCR; TCRdb's table is partial and in-frame only. The sample gives about 110,000 clones, about 91% of which show up once; 5.5% to 8% is in the top ten. The sequenced sample consisted of peripheral blood. Receptors were obtained from a man aged 45-60 years with active or convalescent COVID-19.

The genes are TRBV19 and TRBJ1-5; D possibly corresponds to TRBD1 (5 bases). The CDR3 is 18 residues long. CDR1 is LNHDA, CDR2 SQIVND, per germline (reference sequence). V was shortened by 3 bases and J by 4 bases, with 22 bases between the two germline ends. The CDR3 is CASSIGSGGRKINQPQHF. CDR3 DNA: TGTGCCAGTAGTATCGGTTCGGGGGGTCGCAAGATAAATCAGCCCCAGCATTTT.

The chain joins TRBV4-3 to TRBJ1-5; 7 positions match TRBD1. Trimming removed 0 bases from V and 5 bases from J; junction bases left unmatched: 13. CDR1 and CDR2 (germline): LGHNA, YSLEER. CDR3 length: 18 amino acids. CDR3 loop: CASSQEPYNDRVYQPQHF. The CDR3 nucleotides are TGCGCCAGCAGCCAAGAGCCTTACAACGACAGGGTGTATCAGCCCCAGCATTTT.

The rearrangement links TRBV30 to TRBJ1-5; 7 bases are shared with TRBD1. Germline assignment: CDR1 GTSNPN and CDR2 SVGIG (reference sequence). The CDR3 is 15 amino acids. With 2 bases clipped from V and 9 bases from J, the junction kept 13 bases outside the gene matches. The CDR3 DNA is TGTGCCTGGAGTCCCCGCGGAGGCCAGGGGGGGCCCCAGCATTTT. Amino acid sequence: CAWSPRGGQGGPQHF.

The J gene is TRBJ2-2, the V gene TRBV7-2; 10 bases match TRBD2. Looked up from germline, CDR1 is SGHTA and CDR2 is FQGNSA. Trimming cost V 6 bases and J 1 base; bases outside gene matches: 2. This CDR3 contains 15 residues. DNA of the CDR3: TGTGCCAGCAGACGGACTAGCGGGAACACCGGGGAGCTGTTTTTT. Translated: CASRRTSGNTGELFF.

This clone occurred once. J is TRBJ2-1 and V is TRBV9; unclear D gene. Trimming shortened V by 0 bases and J by 4 bases, and 8 bases separated the two germline ends. In germline, CDR1 is SGDLS, CDR2 YYNGEE. The CDR3 loop spans 14 amino acids. The CDR3 DNA reads as TGTGCCAGCAGCGTAGCTGTAGTATACAATGAGCAGTTCTTC. This codes for CASSVAVVYNEQFF. The variable domain in full, with the rest retrieved from reference TRBV9 and TRBJ2-1, is DSGVTQTPKHLITATGQRVTLRCSPRSGDLSVYWYQQSLDQGLQFLIQYYNGEERAKGNILERFSAQQFPDLHSELNLSSLELGDSALYFCASSVAVVYNEQFFGPGTRLTVL.

V and J are TRBV5-4 and TRBJ1-2; D is unresolved. V lost 3 bases and J lost 4, with 7 bases in between. The length of the CDR3 is 12 residues. CDR1 and CDR2 from the germline V gene are SGHNT and YYREEE (reference sequence). The CDR3, as DNA: TGTGCCAGCAGCTCCGACACCTATGGCTACACCTTC. It codes for CASSSDTYGYTF.

V and J are TRBV2 and TRBJ2-3; TRBD2 agrees at 9 bases. Germline V gene lookup returns CDR1 SNHLY and CDR2 FYNNEI. There are 14 residues in the CDR3. V lost 5 bases, J lost 3 bases, and 3 bases stayed unmatched. CDR3 amino acids: CASSIAGATDTQYF. The DNA of the CDR3 is TGTGCCAGCAGTATAGCGGGAGCGACAGATACGCAGTATTTT.

The chain is built from TRBV19 and TRBJ2-3, with 8 nucleotides matching TRBD2. V was clipped by 6 bases and J by 5 bases; unmatched bases: 7. CDR1 is LNHDA, CDR2 SQIVND, per germline (reference sequence). The CDR3 totals 14 residues. This CDR3 is CASRTGTSKDTQYF. The CDR3 DNA reads as TGTGCCAGTAGGACCGGGACTAGTAAAGATACGCAGTATTTT.

This clone was observed once. The chain's CDR3 is CASSLEYRVDGYTF. The CDR3 nucleotides are TGCGCCAGCAGCTTGGAATACAGGGTCGATGGCTACACCTTC. The chain uses TRBV5-1 and TRBJ1-2; a possible D gene is TRBD1 (6 bases). Trimming shortened V by 0 bases and J by 6 bases, and 12 bases separated the two germline ends. This CDR3 contains 14 residues. The V gene's germline CDR1 is SGHRS and CDR2 YFSETQ.